Given below is one T cell receptor (beta chain) in context. The read halts 3 residues ahead of the CDR3 end, with the missing end drawn from the germline J gene. This specimen comes from a study of T cells in women clearing cervical HPV infection. This table comes from immunoSEQ multiplex PCR, and its TCRdb copy is limited to in-frame clones, with some not included. The sample is made up of 49,000 or so clones, and the top ten hold less than 40% of it. Germline V gene lookup returns CDR1 DFQATT and CDR2 SNEGSKA (reference sequence). The CDR3 extends over 14 amino acids. V was trimmed by 0 bases and J by 6 bases, leaving 15 bases between them.

Sequenced: blood buffy coat. This sequence originates from a woman between 18 and 70 years old with a cervical HPV16 infection that either progressed to CIN3+ or cleared (not recorded which). The chain carries TRBV20-1 and TRBJ2-7, with D unclear. CDR3 loop: CSARDNRVPGEQYF. Partial CDR3 DNA: TGCAGTGCTAGAGATAACCGGGTCCCCGGCGAG.